The 11 T cell receptor beta chains reported below all come from one sample, sequenced in a study of cytomegalovirus exposure and HLA in healthy donors. PCR amplification relied on 60 Vbeta primers (plus 13 Jbeta primers). The assay was immunoSEQ multiplex PCR, and TCRdb's table has in-frame clones only and misses some. The sample has about 100,000 clones; 70% to 85% are singletons. Sequencing was done on a sample of PBMCs. The receptors stem from a woman between 35 and 50 years old in good health and CMV-seronegative.

The rearrangement links TRBV4-1 to TRBJ1-5; no definite D call. Trimming cost V 1 base and J 3 bases, with 10 bases left between them. In germline, CDR1 is MGHRA, CDR2 YSYEKL. The CDR3 consists of 15 residues. DNA of the CDR3: TGCGCCAGCAGCCAAGGGTTGGGCCACAATCAGCCCCAGCATTTT. This translates into CASSQGLGHNQPQHF.

This sequence joins TRBV27 and TRBJ2-7, with TRBD2 as a possible D gene (5 bases). V gave up 3 bases and J gave up 3 bases, with 9 bases separating them. The CDR3 consists of 13 residues. CDR1 MNHEY and CDR2 SMNVEV come from the germline V gene (reference sequence). The CDR3 DNA reads as TGTGCCAGCAGTTTCCTACTAGGCTACGAGCAGTACTTC. This sequence encodes CASSFLLGYEQYF.

This sequence joins TRBV6-5 and TRBJ2-7; D uncertain. The CDR3 totals 13 residues. CDR1 is MNHEY, CDR2 SVGAGI, per germline. Trimming stripped 1 base from V and 3 bases from J, with 7 bases between. For the CDR3, the DNA is TGTGCCAGCAGTTACTACGCGGACTACGAGCAGTACTTC. Amino acids: CASSYYADYEQYF.

This chain links TRBV19 with TRBJ1-2; D is ambiguous. The CDR3 sequence is 14 residues long. Germline V lookup: CDR1 LNHDA, CDR2 SQIVND (reference sequence). Trimming took off 5 bases at V and 4 bases at J, with 14 bases between the two ends. CDR3 in amino acids: CASSDPSGSYGYTF. CDR3 coding DNA: TGTGCCAGTAGTGACCCCTCGGGATCCTATGGCTACACCTTC.

The rearrangement links TRBV19 to TRBJ2-7, with a weak D call TRBD1 (5 bases). CDR3 size: 13 residues. V was cut by 6 bases and J by 0 bases, with 9 bases left in between. CDR1 is LNHDA, CDR2 SQIVND, per germline (reference sequence). The CDR3 nucleotides are TGTGCCAGTAGAAAGACAGACTCCTACGAGCAGTACTTC. Its translation: CASRKTDSYEQYF.

The CDR3 region is CASSIGWGVNQPQHF. For the CDR3, the DNA is TGTGCCAGTAGTATAGGGTGGGGGGTAAATCAGCCCCAGCATTTT. This sequence joins TRBV19 and TRBJ1-5, with TRBD1 as a possible D gene (5 bases). This CDR3 is built from 15 residues. The V end lost 1 base, the J end lost 4 bases, and 11 bases lay between the germline ends. CDR1 and CDR2 (germline): LNHDA, SQIVND (reference sequence).

The chain has TRBV5-5 and TRBJ1-1; D remains ambiguous. CDR1 and CDR2 (germline): SGHKS, YYEKEE (reference sequence). The CDR3 is 14 residues long. The V and J ends lost 0 bases and 3 bases respectively, with 9 bases between them. CDR3 sequence: CASSLAGEYTEAFF. DNA for the CDR3: TGTGCCAGCAGCTTGGCCGGAGAGTACACTGAAGCTTTCTTT. Full variable domain (missing parts from reference TRBV5-5 and TRBJ1-1): DAGVTQSPTHLIKTRGQQVTLRCSPISGHKSVSWYQQVLGQGPQFIFQYYEKEERGRGNFPDRFSARQFPNYSSELNVNALLLGDSALYLCASSLAGEYTEAFFGQGTRLTVV.

The rearrangement uses TRBV28 and TRBJ2-3; D not resolved. Germline CDR1 reads MDHEN; CDR2 reads SYDVKM. The CDR3 totals 14 residues. V was clipped by 5 bases and J by 6 bases, with 15 bases between them. CDR3 in DNA: TGTGCCAGCAGTCTGACCCCGACACAGGATACGCAGTATTTT. This codes for CASSLTPTQDTQYF.

This clone has a single count. The chain employs TRBV19 and TRBJ1-5; D gene ambiguous. The CDR3 has 12 residues. Germline V lookup: CDR1 LNHDA, CDR2 SQIVND (reference sequence). V lost 5 bases, J lost 9 bases, and 11 bases lay in between. The DNA for the CDR3 is TGTGCCAGTAGTTCCCGAGGAGGGCCCCAGCATTTT. Protein: CASSSRGGPQHF.

The rearrangement uses TRBV4-1 and TRBJ2-2; 7 nucleotides align to TRBD2. The CDR3 covers 16 residues. Trimming removed 4 bases from V and 3 bases from J; junction bases left unmatched: 8. In germline, CDR1 is MGHRA, CDR2 YSYEKL. The CDR3 spells CASSPRVREDTGELFF. CDR3 in DNA: TGCGCCAGCAGCCCTCGGGTACGGGAGGACACCGGGGAGCTGTTTTTT.

The chain employs TRBV20-1 and TRBJ2-1, with D possibly TRBD2 on 5 matching bases. Germline CDR1 DFQATT, CDR2 SNEGSKA (reference sequence). V lost 6 bases and J lost 7, with 10 bases in between. This CDR3 has 11 amino acids. The DNA for the CDR3 is TGCAGTGCCCGGCCGGGGAATGAGCAGTTCTTC. Translated, it gives CSARPGNEQFF.